The entry that follows covers one TCR beta chain sequence. There is no known antigen for this receptor. Per-base quality was not reported, and no clone a single base away is much larger than it. V gives up 1 base and J gives up 6 bases, and the segment between their germline ends measures 13 bases. The cysteine opens and the phenylalanine closes a CDR3 of 14 amino acids. Only the CDR3 region is kept as DNA, spanning 42 bases read in frame from base 1. CDR1 and CDR2, per the germline V gene, are LGHNA and YNFKEQ. The sample belongs to a study of blood T cells in healthy people across ages (dated by TCRdb to between 2015 and 2017). Describing the broader study: In model experiments, template switching captured roughly one uniquely barcoded TCR beta cDNA molecule for every two T cells. Using deep sequencing normalized with unique cDNA molecular identifiers, the study measured how TCR beta repertoire diversity changes with age. The donors were divided into four age groups: young (average around 15 years), middle-aged (about 39), aged (approximately 62) and long-lived (roughly 82). To avoid experimental bias, donors of different ages were spread randomly across the sequencing lanes. Using the same blood draw, the study looked at two additional independent replicas of 1 million unique cDNA reads for two donors, one aged 18 to 30 and the other aged 80 or older. Study-wide findings and limitations: Estimates of total diversity based on one million sequenced T cells were considered lower bounds and underestimates. Bulk unsorted PBMC profiling prevented conclusive comparison of naive and antigen-experienced compartments. Observed TCR beta diversity correlated strongly with the percentage of naive T cells measured by flow cytometry. Donor CMV infection status was unknown, potentially confounding age-related changes in expanded clonotypes. Observed TCR beta diversity per million T cells fell roughly linearly with age, and a significant reduction was already apparent by age around 44. The long-lived group showed more naive CD4+ T cells, fewer expanded clones and increased TCR diversity than the aged group, suggesting age selection.

Libraries were made using 5' RACE. Instrument used: Illumina HiSeq 2500. The second PCR ran for roughly 7 to 11 cycles and used a J-beta primer mix along with a sample-barcoded 5' primer. A unique molecular identifier was introduced onto each TCR beta cDNA molecule by a template-switch 5' adaptor carrying 12 random nucleotides. Each sample yielded at least 3 million CDR3-containing paired-end reads. First-strand cDNA synthesis was performed from all RNA using the Mint cDNA synthesis kit, with priming by a TRBC-specific oligonucleotide. All cDNA was treated with uracil-DNA glycosylase and then went through a first 18-cycle PCR with the universal primers M1SS and BC2_uni_R. The paper's data handling went like this. For normalization, 1 million high-quality reads, each with a distinct molecular identifier, were randomly selected from each sample. Instead of being binned into consensus sequences, reads with shared molecular identifiers were discarded. CDR3 identification, clonotype clustering and error correction used MiTCR with a Q25 quality threshold and the strictest error-elimination algorithm. A nonparametric unseen species model with Euler transformation was used to estimate a lower bound on total TCR beta diversity. TCRdb redid the processing of the public reads, applying fastp at Q25 and MiXCR, and retained in-frame beta chains. Rows are combined by CDR3 protein, so each entry shows the most common genes and DNA. None of the V and J calls come from the authors' own analysis; TCRdb made them. For this sample there are roughly 730,000 distinct CDR3 sequences; roughly three fifths appear just once. Together, the top ten hold around 25% of the sample.

Systemically healthy Caucasian individuals from Russia, some 40 in total and aged roughly 6 to 100 years, were included as donors. Each donor gave about 9.7 milliliters of peripheral blood, drawn into EDTA-treated Vacutainer tubes. Ficoll-Paque density-gradient centrifugation was used to isolate PBMCs, with at least 6 million obtained per sample. Total RNA was extracted from PBMCs with Trizol reagent, with at least 6 micrograms obtained per sample. For every donor, flow cytometry on a PBMC aliquot measured the percentage of naive CD45RAhigh/CD27high T cells. The chain is made from TRBV4-2 and TRBJ2-7; TRBD2 is a weak D gene call, 6 bases matching. This receptor was identified in a man aged 35 to 55 in good health. The sample comprised blood. The CDR3 region: CASSQVGVGGEQYF. The bases read TGTGCCAGCAGCCAAGTTGGCGTGGGGGGCGAGCAGTACTTC.